This TCR beta chain was documented in a study of low-dose radiotherapy and immunotherapy resistance in tumors. Time point in this sample: before trial treatment. All of the donors were given nivolumab, ipilimumab, aspirin, low-dose cyclophosphamide and low-dose radiotherapy as part of RACIN, a single-arm trial. Priming of first-strand cDNA relied on TRAV- and TRBV-specific primers (covering alpha and beta chains). A roughly 22-cycle PCR with a constant-region primer and V-primer adapter amplified TCRs. TCRdb re-derived calls from the reads in MiXCR, one entry per CDR3 protein. The table records 57,000 or so distinct CDR3 sequences, 20% to 25% of them present only once. The CDR3 loop spans 12 amino acids. V lost 1 base, J lost 0 bases, and 1 base lay in between. Note on this clonotype: A read error is possible here, since a much larger clone lies one base away.

This chain uses TRBV12-3 or TRBV12-4 with TRBJ2-7; D is uncertain. The sequence came from a male donor with prostate cancer. The sequencing here drew on PBMCs, taken before treatment. CDR3 DNA sequence: TGTGCCAGCAGTTTAGTCTCCTACGAGCAGTACTTC. This gives the protein CASSLVSYEQYF.